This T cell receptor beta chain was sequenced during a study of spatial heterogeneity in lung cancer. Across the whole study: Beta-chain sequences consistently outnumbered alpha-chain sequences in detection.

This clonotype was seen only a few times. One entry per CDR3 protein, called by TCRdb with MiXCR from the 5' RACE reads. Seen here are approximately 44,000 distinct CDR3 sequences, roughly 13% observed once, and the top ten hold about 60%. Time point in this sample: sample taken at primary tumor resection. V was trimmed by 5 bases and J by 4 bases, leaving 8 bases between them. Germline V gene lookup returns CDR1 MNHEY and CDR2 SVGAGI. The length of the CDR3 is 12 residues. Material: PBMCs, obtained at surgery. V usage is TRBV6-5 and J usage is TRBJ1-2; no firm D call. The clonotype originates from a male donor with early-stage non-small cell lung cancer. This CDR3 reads CASSVGTYGYTF. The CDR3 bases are TGTGCCAGCAGTGTCGGAACCTATGGCTACACCTTC.